This entry is about one TCR beta chain. One end of the junction fails to match germline, which may point to a read error. PCR was performed a second time for 7 to 11 cycles using a sample-barcoded 5' primer and a J-beta primer mix. TCRdb ran MiXCR on the 5' RACE reads and lists one entry per CDR3 protein. The sample consists of 1,500,000 or so distinct CDR3 sequences, approximately 43% of them appearing once. The sample comes from a study of blood T cells in healthy people across ages. CDR1 is SSHAT, CDR2 FNYEAQ, per germline (reference sequence). This CDR3 is 15 amino acids long. This TCR was sampled from a young woman in good health. This chain connects TRBV7-7 to TRBJ2-3; the match to TRBD2 covers 9 bases. Sequenced sample: blood. The CDR3 region is CASSSAGGFTDTQYF. DNA for the CDR3: TGTGCTAGCAGCTCGGCGGGGGGGTTCACAGATACGCAGTATTTT. Filled out from reference TRBV7-7 and TRBJ2-3, the complete variable domain reads GAGVSQSPRYKVTKRGQDVTLRCDPISSHATLYWYQQALGQGPEFLTYFNYEAQPDKSGLPSDRFSAERPEGSISTLTIQRTEQRDSAMYRCASSSAGGFTDTQYFGPGTRLTVL.